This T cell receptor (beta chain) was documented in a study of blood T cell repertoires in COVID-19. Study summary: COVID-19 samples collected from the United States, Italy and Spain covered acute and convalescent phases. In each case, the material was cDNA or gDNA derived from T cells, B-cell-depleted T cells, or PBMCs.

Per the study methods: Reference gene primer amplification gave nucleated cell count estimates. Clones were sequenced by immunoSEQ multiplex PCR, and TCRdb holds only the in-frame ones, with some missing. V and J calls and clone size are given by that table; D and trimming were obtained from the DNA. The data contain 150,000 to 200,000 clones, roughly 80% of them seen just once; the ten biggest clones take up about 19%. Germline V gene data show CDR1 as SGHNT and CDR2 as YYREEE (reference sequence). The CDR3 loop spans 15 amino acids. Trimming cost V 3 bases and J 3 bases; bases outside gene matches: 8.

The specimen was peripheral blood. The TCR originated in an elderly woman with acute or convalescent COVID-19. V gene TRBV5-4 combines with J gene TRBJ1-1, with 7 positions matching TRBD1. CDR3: CASSSANRGHTEAFF. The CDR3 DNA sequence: TGTGCCAGCAGCTCAGCAAACAGGGGCCACACTGAAGCTTTCTTT. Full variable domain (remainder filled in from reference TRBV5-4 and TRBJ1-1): ETGVTQSPTHLIKTRGQQVTLRCSSQSGHNTVSWYQQALGQGPQFIFQYYREEENGRGNFPPRFSGLQFPNYSSELNVNALELDDSALYLCASSSANRGHTEAFFGQGTRLTVV.